This T cell receptor beta chain was observed in a study of blood T cell repertoires in COVID-19. The junction had 10 bases not matched to a gene; V was cut back by 0 bases and J by 9 bases. The CDR3 spans 15 residues. Looked up from germline, CDR1 is KGHSH and CDR2 is LQKENI. Profiled with immunoSEQ multiplex PCR; TCRdb holds only in-frame clones, not every one. Of approximately 110,000 clones in the sample, almost 90% were seen once. The TCR comes from a woman between 45 and 60 years old with active or convalescent COVID-19. This chain uses TRBV18 with TRBJ2-7; TRBD1 matches 8 bases. The sequenced sample consisted of peripheral blood. CDR3 loop: CASSPPGQARERQYF. In nucleotides, the CDR3 is TGTGCCAGCTCACCACCGGGACAGGCCCGTGAACGGCAGTACTTC.